A selection of T cell receptor beta chains follows, all from one sample in a study of T cells after somatic rescue of genetic block. Profiled with immunoSEQ multiplex PCR; TCRdb holds only in-frame clones, not every one. The sample contains approximately 110,000 clones, about 89% of which appear only once. Sequences were obtained from peripheral blood mononuclear cells (PBMCs). These receptors were taken from a woman under 30. Both conserved end residues are part of each CDR3. The order of the fields is J gene, clone size, V gene, CDR3 length, D gene, CDR3 DNA, CDR3 protein. The D gene is left open where the match is weak. The listing skips clone size in some rows; elsewhere it reads once, few, many or a size class.

>TRBJ1-1|few|TRBV7-3|14|TRBD1
TGTGCCAGCAGCTTAACAGGAGGGGGCGGTGAAGCTTTCTTT
CASSLTGGGGEAFF
>TRBJ1-1|.|TRBV12-5|12|.
TGTGCTACAGGGGCGGCCGCGACTGAAGCTTTCTTT
CATGAAATEAFF
>TRBJ2-5|.|TRBV15|13|.
TGTGCCACCAGTGTATTGTACCAAGAGACCCAGTACTTC
CATSVLYQETQYF
>TRBJ2-1|.|TRBV28|12|.
TGTGCCAGCAGCCCATGGGGACTCGAGCAGTTCTTC
CASSPWGLEQFF
>TRBJ2-3|once|TRBV7-6|14|.
TGTGCCAGCAGCCTTAGCCCAGGGTTAGATACGCAGTATTTT
CASSLSPGLDTQYF
>TRBJ2-5|.|TRBV10-3|19|TRBD2
TGTGCCATCAGTGAGTCCTTCCCGGGACTAGCGGGGGGGCGAGAGACCCAGTACTTC
CAISESFPGLAGGRETQYF
>TRBJ2-1|.|TRBV15|13|.
TGTGCCACCAGGGAGGCCGGGGAACGTGAGCAGTTCTTC
CATREAGEREQFF
>TRBJ2-1|.|TRBV6-1|11|.
TGTGCCAGCAGTGAATACGGGGGCTGGGTCTTC
CASSEYGGWVF
>TRBJ2-2|.|TRBV4-2|16|TRBD1
TGTGCCAGCAGCCAGTTCGGACAGGACGACACCGGGGAGCTGTTTTTT
CASSQFGQDDTGELFF
>TRBJ2-5|.|TRBV9|19|TRBD2
TGTGCCAGCAGCGTAGGGGCTAGCGGGTCCGGGCCATACCAAGAGACCCAGTACTTC
CASSVGASGSGPYQETQYF
>TRBJ1-1|.|TRBV10-3|14|.
TGTGCCATCAGTGACCCCCGGCAGGGTACTGAAGCTTTCTTT
CAISDPRQGTEAFF
>TRBJ2-1|.|TRBV2|16|.
TGTGCCAGCAGTCCTGAAGCGGGCCTCCCCTACAATGAGCAGTTCTTC
CASSPEAGLPYNEQFF
>TRBJ2-1|.|TRBV28|12|.
TGTGCCACCTTGGGAGGCTACAATGAGCAGTTCTTC
CATLGGYNEQFF
>TRBJ2-3|.|TRBV5-1|17|.
TGCGCCAGCAGCCCGACTGGGACGGACTCAAGCACAGATACGCAGTATTTT
CASSPTGTDSSTDTQYF
>TRBJ2-7|.|TRBV7-3|18|.
TGTGCCAGCAGCTTCTCGACTAGTCGGGGTCCGTCGAACTACGAGCAGTACTTC
CASSFSTSRGPSNYEQYF
>TRBJ1-1|.|TRBV6-5|13|TRBD1
TGTGCCAGCACCAGGGGGTTGGGCACTGAAGCTTTCTTT
CASTRGLGTEAFF
>TRBJ1-1|.|TRBV4-1|16|TRBD1
TGCGCCAGCAGCCATCCTGAGGTCGGACAGGACACTGAAGCTTTCTTT
CASSHPEVGQDTEAFF
>TRBJ1-1|.|TRBV19|14|TRBD1
TGTGCCAGTAGTATGGGACAGGTGAACACTGAAGCTTTCTTT
CASSMGQVNTEAFF
>TRBJ2-7|.|TRBV9|15|TRBD1
TGTGCCAGCAGCGTAGAAGGACAGGGGTCCTACGAGCAGTACTTC
CASSVEGQGSYEQYF
>TRBJ2-1|.|TRBV29-1|18|.
TGCAGCGTTGGGGGCTATGCCCGACGGGTGGGTGCCTACAATGAGCAGTTCTTC
CSVGGYARRVGAYNEQFF
>TRBJ2-7|.|TRBV7-2|13|.
TGTGCCAGCAGCTTAATTAGTCTGGGCGAGCAGTACTTC
CASSLISLGEQYF
>TRBJ2-1|.|TRBV19|16|TRBD2
TGTGCCAGTAGTTTTACTAGCGGTAGCTCCTACAATGAGCAGTTCTTC
CASSFTSGSSYNEQFF
>TRBJ2-6|.|TRBV11-2|19|.
TGTGCCAGCAGCCCCAGCTTGGGAGCCCTCCTCTCTGGGGCCAACGTCCTGACTTTC
CASSPSLGALLSGANVLTF
>TRBJ1-2|.|TRBV30|14|TRBD1
TGTGCCTGGGCCCGGGACAGCCTCTACTATGGCTACACCTTC
CAWARDSLYYGYTF
>TRBJ2-5|.|TRBV9|14|TRBD2
TGTGCCAGCAGCCCCCGGACTAGTCCCGAGACCCAGTACTTC
CASSPRTSPETQYF
>TRBJ2-7|.|TRBV7-9|12|.
TGTGCCAGCAGCTTGGGATCCTACGAGCAGTACTTC
CASSLGSYEQYF
>TRBJ1-2|.|TRBV6-1|15|.
TGTGCCAGCAGTGAAATGGCTGGGGCTAACTATGGCTACACCTTC
CASSEMAGANYGYTF
>TRBJ2-5|.|TRBV21-1|17|.
TGTGCCAGCAGCAAAAGCAGGGGAGGGGGGCTCCAAGAGACCCAGTACTTC
CASSKSRGGGLQETQYF
>TRBJ1-1|.|TRBV10-3|12|.
TGTGCCACTAGGACGGAGAACACTGAAGCTTTCTTT
CATRTENTEAFF
>TRBJ1-4|.|TRBV5-4|14|.
TGTGCCAGCAGTAGGGGGGCAACTAATGAAAAACTGTTTTTT
CASSRGATNEKLFF
>TRBJ1-3|.|TRBV4-1|18|TRBD1
TGCGCCAGCAGCCCCGGAGGTGGGAAGGGGGCAGTTGGAAACACCATATATTTT
CASSPGGGKGAVGNTIYF
>TRBJ2-3|.|TRBV2|16|TRBD2
TGTGCCAGCAGTTATAGCGGGGGGGAGATCACAGATACGCAGTATTTT
CASSYSGGEITDTQYF
>TRBJ1-1|.|TRBV7-2|14|.
TGTGCCAGCAGCTTCTCCGCAGGGGACACTGAAGCTTTCTTT
CASSFSAGDTEAFF
>TRBJ2-7|.|TRBV4-3|14|TRBD1
TGCGCCAGCAGCCCGCGGACAGGGGATTGCGAGCAGTACTTC
CASSPRTGDCEQYF
>TRBJ1-3|.|TRBV7-9|14|.
TGTGCCAGCAGCTTTGGACAACGTGGAAACACCATATATTTT
CASSFGQRGNTIYF
>TRBJ1-3|.|TRBV2|17|.
TGTGCCAGCAGTTCCGTAAGCGGGCAGAGCTCTGGAAACACCATATATTTT
CASSSVSGQSSGNTIYF
>TRBJ2-2|.|TRBV30|14|.
TGTGCCTGGAGTTCAGGGACCCACACCGGGGAGCTGTTTTTT
CAWSSGTHTGELFF
>TRBJ2-5|.|TRBV19|14|.
TGTGCCAGTAGTGTACTCTCGACAACGGAGACCCAGTACTTC
CASSVLSTTETQYF
>TRBJ2-7|.|TRBV21-1|13|.
TGTGCCAGCAGCAAGTTTACTCCCTACGAGCAGTACTTC
CASSKFTPYEQYF
>TRBJ2-1|.|TRBV11-2|14|TRBD2
TGTGCCAGCAGCACGGGACTAGGACACAATGAGCAGTTCTTC
CASSTGLGHNEQFF
>TRBJ1-5|.|TRBV2|17|.
TGTGCCAGCAGTGAAGCGCTAGGGGGAATGAGGAATCAGCCCCAGCATTTT
CASSEALGGMRNQPQHF
>TRBJ1-2|.|TRBV6-6|14|.
TGTGCCAGCAGTTTCACTCCCTCGGTAGATGGCTACACCTTC
CASSFTPSVDGYTF
>TRBJ2-1|.|TRBV9|18|.
TGTGCCAGCAGCGTAGCTACGATGGTAACGGGCTCCTACAATGAGCAGTTCTTC
CASSVATMVTGSYNEQFF
>TRBJ1-2|.|TRBV10-3|15|.
TGTGCCATCAGTGAGTCTAAGGTTTCTAACTATGGCTACACCTTC
CAISESKVSNYGYTF
>TRBJ1-1|.|TRBV7-2|14|TRBD1
TGTGCCAGCAGCTCGAACAGGGGGAACACTGAAGCTTTCTTT
CASSSNRGNTEAFF
>TRBJ1-5|.|TRBV18|13|.
TGTGCCAGCTCACCAGGGTTCGATCAGCCCCAGCATTTT
CASSPGFDQPQHF
>TRBJ2-1|.|TRBV27|16|.
TGTGCCAGCAGTTTATCGGCAGGGGAGACCCACAATGAGCAGTTCTTC
CASSLSAGETHNEQFF
>TRBJ1-5|.|TRBV5-1|15|.
TGCGCCAGCAGCCCGACGGGACTCCCGAACCAGCCCCAGCATTTT
CASSPTGLPNQPQHF
>TRBJ1-1|.|TRBV19|14|.
TGTGCCAGTAGTAGGCGGGCGCGGATCACTGAAGCTTTCTTT
CASSRRARITEAFF
>TRBJ1-2|once|TRBV19|14|TRBD1
TGTGCCAGTAGTATCGGGACAGGGAACTATGGCTACACCTTC
CASSIGTGNYGYTF
>TRBJ2-7|.|TRBV5-6|15|TRBD2
TGTGCCAGCAGCTTGTTCGGGGGGGCGGTCAGCGAGCAGTACTTC
CASSLFGGAVSEQYF
>TRBJ2-7|.|TRBV19|13|TRBD2
TGTGCCAGTAATAACGGGGGGTCCGACGAGCAGTACTTC
CASNNGGSDEQYF
>TRBJ1-5|.|TRBV28|17|.
TGTGCCAGCAGACCCCCCCGGACAGTTTATAGCAATCAGCCCCAGCATTTT
CASRPPRTVYSNQPQHF
>TRBJ1-3|.|TRBV9|15|TRBD1
TGTGCCAGCAGCGGTCCGGGACAGGGTTTGGACACCATATATTTT
CASSGPGQGLDTIYF
>TRBJ2-1|.|TRBV7-9|17|TRBD2
TGTGCCAGCAGCCCGCTCGGCGTACTAGCGGGGGTAAATGAGCAGTTCTTC
CASSPLGVLAGVNEQFF
>TRBJ2-3|.|TRBV20-1|11|.
TGCAGTGCCGCCTTACCGGATACGCAGTATTTT
CSAALPDTQYF
>TRBJ2-3|.|TRBV18|13|.
TGTGCCAGCTCACCCGGACTAACAGATACGCAGTATTTT
CASSPGLTDTQYF
>TRBJ2-2|once|TRBV7-9|14|TRBD1
TGTGCCAGCAGAGTGGACAGGGCGGCCGGGGAGCTGTTTTTT
CASRVDRAAGELFF